The next 12 T cell receptor beta chains were all read from a single sample in a study of blood T cell repertoires in COVID-19. Data came from immunoSEQ multiplex PCR; TCRdb stores just in-frame clones and leaves some out. The sample has fewer than 350,000 clones, 90% seen once. Sequenced material: PBMCs or T cells enriched from blood (not recorded which). These receptors came from a woman under 30 with acute COVID-19.

The rearrangement joins TRBV7-8 to TRBJ2-7; 9 bases are a match to TRBD2. This CDR3 region has 14 residues. Germline lookup yields CDR1 SGHVS and CDR2 FQNEAQ. V shed 5 bases and J 3 bases; nucleotides not matched to a gene: 5. The CDR3 here is CASSRSGGRYEQYF. The CDR3 DNA reads TGTGCCAGCAGCCGCAGCGGGGGGCGCTACGAGCAGTACTTC.

This sequence joins TRBV27 and TRBJ1-2; D is uncertain. CDR1 MNHEY and CDR2 SMNVEV come from the germline V gene (reference sequence). CDR3 length: 13 residues. Trimming took off 6 bases at V and 7 bases at J, with 15 bases between the two ends. The CDR3 sequence: CASSPGSASGYTF. CDR3 DNA sequence: TGTGCCAGCAGCCCCGGGTCCGCCAGTGGCTACACCTTC.

The CDR3 region has the DNA TGTGCCAGCAGCGGTGGTCCAGGCTGGAATGAGCAGTTCTTC. Its protein is CASSGGPGWNEQFF. This sequence joins TRBV2 and TRBJ2-1, with D unresolved. CDR3 length equals 14 residues. With 6 bases removed from V and 7 bases from J, the gap between germline ends came to 16 bases. The germline CDR1 and CDR2 sequences are SNHLY and FYNNEI.

The chain has TRBV24-1 and TRBJ2-7, with a weak D call TRBD1 (6 bases). Trimming took off 2 bases at V and 1 base at J, with 11 bases between the two ends. The CDR3 runs 15 residues. Germline V lookup: CDR1 KGHDR, CDR2 SFDVKD. This CDR3 reads CATSDSAGQSYEQYF. DNA of the CDR3: TGTGCCACCAGTGATTCGGCTGGACAGTCCTACGAGCAGTACTTC.

Note on this clone: This sample includes further DNA sequences coding for the same CDR3. The chain links TRBV30 to TRBJ2-7; possibly TRBD2 for D (6 bases). This CDR3 is built from 15 residues. Germline lookup yields CDR1 GTSNPN and CDR2 SVGIG (reference sequence). Deletions cut 0 bases from V and 1 base from J, with 13 bases between. In DNA form, the CDR3 reads TGTGCCTGGAGTGTGGGGGGAGGTCGGTCCTACGAGCAGTACTTC. Residues: CAWSVGGGRSYEQYF.

V is TRBV5-1 and J is TRBJ2-7, with 9 bases matching TRBD2. V gave up 4 bases and J gave up 2 bases; unmatched junction bases: 1. The CDR3 totals 13 residues. Germline CDR1 reads SGHRS; CDR2 reads YFSETQ. The CDR3 sequence: CASSQRGAYEQYF. CDR3 in DNA: TGCGCCAGCAGCCAGCGGGGGGCCTACGAGCAGTACTTC.

The V call is TRBV7-8, the J call TRBJ2-7; perhaps TRBD2 as D (5 bases). The CDR3 runs 15 residues. Trimming shortened V by 5 bases and J by 0 bases, and 14 bases separated the two germline ends. Germline V lookup: CDR1 SGHVS, CDR2 FQNEAQ. The CDR3 DNA reads TGTGCCAGCAGCCCGAGGAGGCTTGACTCCTACGAGCAGTACTTC. Protein: CASSPRRLDSYEQYF.

V is TRBV29-1 and J is TRBJ1-1, with TRBD1 matching 9 bases. The V gene's germline CDR1 is SQVTM and CDR2 ANQGSEA. With V trimmed by 0 bases and J by 5 bases, 10 bases remained unmatched. The CDR3 spans 16 residues. DNA for the CDR3: TGCAGCGTTGAAGATCATGGGGGACAGGGTCGGACTGAAGCTTTCTTT. It translates to CSVEDHGGQGRTEAFF.

The rearrangement links TRBV19 to TRBJ1-5; D possibly corresponds to TRBD1 (6 bases). This CDR3 region has 15 residues. CDR1 is LNHDA, CDR2 SQIVND, per germline (reference sequence). Trimming stripped 4 bases from V and 3 bases from J, with 13 bases between. CDR3 loop: CASSTAGQINQPQHF. Here the CDR3 DNA reads TGTGCCAGTAGTACGGCAGGACAGATCAATCAGCCCCAGCATTTT.

CDR3 region: CSARDRDVAFF. DNA of the CDR3: TGCAGTGCTAGAGATCGGGATGTGGCTTTCTTT. The genes are TRBV20-1 and TRBJ1-1; D is undetermined. Trimming shortened V by 0 bases and J by 11 bases, and 10 bases separated the two germline ends. The CDR3 sequence is 11 residues long. CDR1 is DFQATT and CDR2 is SNEGSKA in the germline V gene (reference sequence).

The V call is TRBV10-1, the J call TRBJ2-2; D is perhaps TRBD1 (5 bases). CDR1 is WNHNN and CDR2 is SYGVQD in the germline V gene (reference sequence). CDR3 length equals 15 residues. Trimming took off 3 bases at V and 0 bases at J, with 8 bases between the two ends. The CDR3 spells CASSDRVTNTGELFF. DNA of the CDR3: TGCGCCAGCAGTGACAGGGTTACGAACACCGGGGAGCTGTTTTTT.

The chain is built from TRBV10-1 and TRBJ2-1; TRBD1 matches at 10 bases. Losses at the gene ends were 6 bases for V and 4 bases for J; bases not matched to a gene: 12. This CDR3 region has 17 residues. Germline lookup yields CDR1 WNHNN and CDR2 SYGVQD (reference sequence). The CDR3 DNA follows: TGCGCCAGCAGCCCAGCCGGGACAGGGGCGGTATACAATGAGCAGTTCTTC. It yields the protein CASSPAGTGAVYNEQFF.